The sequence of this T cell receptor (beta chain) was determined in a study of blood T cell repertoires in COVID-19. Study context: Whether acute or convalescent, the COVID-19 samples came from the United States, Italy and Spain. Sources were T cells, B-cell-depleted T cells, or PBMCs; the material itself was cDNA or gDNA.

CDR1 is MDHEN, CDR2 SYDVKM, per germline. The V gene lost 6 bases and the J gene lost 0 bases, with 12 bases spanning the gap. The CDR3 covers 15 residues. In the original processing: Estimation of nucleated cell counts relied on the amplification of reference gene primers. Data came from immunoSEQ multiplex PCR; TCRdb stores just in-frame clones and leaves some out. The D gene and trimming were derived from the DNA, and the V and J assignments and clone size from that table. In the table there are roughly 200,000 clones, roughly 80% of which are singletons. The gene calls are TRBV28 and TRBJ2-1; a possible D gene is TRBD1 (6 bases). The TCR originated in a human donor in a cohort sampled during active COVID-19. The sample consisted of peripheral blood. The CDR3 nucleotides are TGTGCCAGCAGGTCCGGACAGAGCTCCTACAATGAGCAGTTCTTC. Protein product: CASRSGQSSYNEQFF. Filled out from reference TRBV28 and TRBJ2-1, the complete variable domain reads DVKVTQSSRYLVKRTGEKVFLECVQDMDHENMFWYRQDPGLGLRLIYFSYDVKMKEKGDIPEGYSVSREKKERFSLILESASTNQTSMYLCASRSGQSSYNEQFFGPGTRLTVL.